Below, 9 T cell receptor beta chains from the same sample are listed, as sequenced in a study of blood T cell repertoires in COVID-19. TCRdb's copy holds only in-frame clones and misses some; the assay was immunoSEQ multiplex PCR. The table includes about 51,000 clones, around 90% detected once. Sequencing was carried out using peripheral blood. These receptors were taken from a man in his fifties or sixties with acute or convalescent COVID-19.

The rearrangement uses TRBV18 and TRBJ1-3; 10 positions agree with TRBD1. Germline CDR1 reads KGHSH; CDR2 reads LQKENI. V was pared by 4 bases and J by 0 bases, with 3 bases of the junction left unmatched. CDR3 length equals 16 residues. In nucleotides, the CDR3 is TGTGCCAGCTCACGTGACAGGGGGCGCTCTGGAAACACCATATATTTT. Residues: CASSRDRGRSGNTIYF.

As concerns this clone: One junction end does not reproduce the germline sequence, and a read error may be involved. The chain employs TRBV27 and TRBJ2-7; 9 positions match TRBD1. This CDR3 is 14 amino acids long. Germline V gene sequence: CDR1 MNHEY, CDR2 SMNVEV (reference sequence). The CDR3 nucleotides read TGTGCCAGCAGCCCGGACAGGGGATCGTACGAGCAATACTTC. Encoded protein: CASSPDRGSYEQYF.

V is TRBV15 and J is TRBJ1-5; possibly TRBD1 for D (5 bases). V was cut by 0 bases and J by 4 bases, with 16 bases left in between. The CDR3 is 17 residues long. Germline V gene lookup returns CDR1 LNHNV and CDR2 YYDKDF (reference sequence). The CDR3 sequence is CATSRDESTAQNQPQHF. The CDR3 region has the DNA TGTGCCACCAGCAGAGATGAGTCGACAGCACAAAATCAGCCCCAGCATTTT.

The chain carries TRBV6-4 and TRBJ2-1, with D unclear. The CDR3 has 14 residues. Germline values: CDR1 MRHNA, CDR2 SNTAGT. With 5 bases removed from V and 5 bases from J, the gap between germline ends came to 13 bases. The CDR3 protein is CASSSDEVNNEQFF. The DNA for the CDR3 is TGTGCCAGCAGTAGCGATGAGGTAAACAATGAGCAGTTCTTC.

The gene calls are TRBV6-6 and TRBJ1-2; 8 bases map to TRBD1. V shed 7 bases, J shed 4 bases, and the junction held 5 bases outside the gene matches. The germline V gene has CDR1 MNHNY and CDR2 SVGAGI (reference sequence). The CDR3 loop spans 13 amino acids. CDR3: CASMGRGLYGYTF. For the CDR3, the DNA is TGTGCCAGCATGGGCAGGGGGCTCTATGGCTACACCTTC.

V usage is TRBV5-8 and J usage is TRBJ1-1; TRBD1 agrees at 10 bases. Germline lookup yields CDR1 SGHTS and CDR2 YDEGEE. After removal of 4 bases from V and 11 bases from J, the junction contained 20 bases not matched to a gene. There are 17 residues in the CDR3. Here the CDR3 reads CASSRGQGVLITPGAFF. In nucleotides, the CDR3 is TGTGCCAGCAGCCGAGGACAGGGGGTTCTTATTACTCCTGGCGCTTTCTTT.

This clone was observed once. The rearrangement links TRBV11-2 to TRBJ2-7, with 7 bases fitting TRBD2. Germline assignment: CDR1 SGHAT and CDR2 FQNNGV. V lost 1 base to trimming and J lost 4 bases; unmatched junction nucleotides: 4. This CDR3 region has 14 residues. The CDR3 protein is CASSLAWGGYEQYF. In DNA, the CDR3 is TGTGCCAGCAGCTTAGCTTGGGGGGGTTACGAGCAGTACTTC.

This rearrangement joins TRBV3-1 (or the pseudogene TRBV3-2) to TRBJ2-5; 13 bases align to TRBD2. Germline lookup yields CDR1 LGHDT and CDR2 YNNKEL (reference sequence). V shed 8 bases, J shed 4 bases, and the junction held 7 bases outside the gene matches. The CDR3 contains 15 residues. CDR3 sequence (DNA): TGTGCCAGCGGCCTTACTAGCGGGGGGGCAGAGACCCAGTACTTC. This gives the protein CASGLTSGGAETQYF.

The rearrangement uses TRBV15 and TRBJ2-7; 9 bases are shared with TRBD1. Trimming at V came to 3 bases and at J to 3 bases, leaving 3 bases not matched to a gene. The CDR3 length is 14 residues. Germline V gives CDR1 LNHNV, CDR2 YYDKDF (reference sequence). As DNA, the CDR3 is TGTGCCACCAGCAGCCGGGACAGGGTCTACGAGCAGTACTTC. Amino acids: CATSSRDRVYEQYF. Complete variable domain (other parts from reference TRBV15 and TRBJ2-7): DAMVIQNPRYQVTQFGKPVTLSCSQTLNHNVMYWYQQKSSQAPKLLFHYYDKDFNNEADTPDNFQSRRPNTSFCFLDIRSPGLGDTAMYLCATSSRDRVYEQYFGPGTRLTVT.